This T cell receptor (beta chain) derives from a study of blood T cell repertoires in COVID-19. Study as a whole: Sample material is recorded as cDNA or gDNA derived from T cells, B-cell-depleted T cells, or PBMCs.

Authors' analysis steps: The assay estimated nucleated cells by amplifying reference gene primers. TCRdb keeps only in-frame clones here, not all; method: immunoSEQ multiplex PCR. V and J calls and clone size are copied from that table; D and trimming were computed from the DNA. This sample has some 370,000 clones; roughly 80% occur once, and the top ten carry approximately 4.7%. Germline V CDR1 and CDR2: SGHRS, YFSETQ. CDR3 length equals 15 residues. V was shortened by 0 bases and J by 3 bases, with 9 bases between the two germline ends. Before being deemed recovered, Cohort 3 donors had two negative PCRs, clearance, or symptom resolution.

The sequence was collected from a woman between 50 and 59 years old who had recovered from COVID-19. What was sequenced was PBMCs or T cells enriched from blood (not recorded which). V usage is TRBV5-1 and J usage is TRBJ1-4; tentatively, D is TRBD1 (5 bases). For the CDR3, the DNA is TGCGCCAGCAGCTTGGCGGCAGGGTCTAATGAAAAACTGTTTTTT. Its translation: CASSLAAGSNEKLFF.